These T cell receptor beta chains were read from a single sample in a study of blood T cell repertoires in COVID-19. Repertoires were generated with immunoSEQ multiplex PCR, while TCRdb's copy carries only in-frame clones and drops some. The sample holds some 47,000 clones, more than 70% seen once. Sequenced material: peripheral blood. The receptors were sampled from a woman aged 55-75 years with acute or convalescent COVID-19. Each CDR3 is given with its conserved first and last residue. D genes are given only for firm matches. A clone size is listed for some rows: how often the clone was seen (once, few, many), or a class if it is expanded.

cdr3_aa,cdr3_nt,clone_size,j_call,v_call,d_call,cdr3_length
CATRTSNFQETQYF,TGTGCCACCCGGACATCAAACTTCCAAGAGACCCAGTACTTC,-,TRBJ2-5,TRBV6-5,-,14
CASSLGYEQYF,TGTGCCAGCTCCCTAGGCTACGAGCAGTACTTC,-,TRBJ2-7,TRBV18,-,11
CASSFYGPTLLRGYTF,TGTGCCAGCAGCTTTTACGGTCCGACCCTCCTCAGGGGCTACACCTTC,-,TRBJ1-2,TRBV5-6,-,16
CASSTQGAGYNEQFF,TGTGCCAGCAGCACCCAGGGGGCGGGCTACAATGAGCAGTTCTTC,-,TRBJ2-1,TRBV9,TRBD1,15
CASSLAGGTDTQYF,TGCGCCAGCAGCTTAGCGGGGGGCACAGATACGCAGTATTTT,-,TRBJ2-3,TRBV5-1,TRBD2,14
CASSPGTDNYGYTF,TGTGCCAGCAGCCCCGGGACAGATAACTATGGCTACACCTTC,-,TRBJ1-2,TRBV6-5,TRBD1,14
CASSPGPGRPIGYEQYF,TGTGCCAGCTCACCGGGACCCGGGAGGCCAATAGGCTACGAGCAGTACTTC,-,TRBJ2-7,TRBV18,TRBD2,17
CASSIGGTVSTGELFF,TGTGCCAGTAGTATAGGCGGGACAGTCAGCACCGGGGAGCTGTTTTTT,-,TRBJ2-2,TRBV19,-,16
CASSLSARRGTYGQYF,TGTGCCAGCAGTTTATCCGCCCGAAGGGGCACCTACGGGCAGTACTTC,-,TRBJ2-7,TRBV28,-,16
CASSIRAGGLPSYNEQFF,TGTGCCAGTAGTATACGAGCGGGGGGCCTCCCTTCCTACAATGAGCAGTTCTTC,few,TRBJ2-1,TRBV19,TRBD2,18
CASSHLRVAGANVLTF,TGTGCCAGCAGCCACCTCAGGGTCGCTGGGGCCAACGTCCTGACTTTC,few,TRBJ2-6,TRBV27,-,16
CASRGGLVQETQYF,TGTGCCAGCAGGGGGGGACTAGTCCAAGAGACCCAGTACTTC,-,TRBJ2-5,TRBV28,TRBD2,14
CASSATGGTFDEKLFF,TGTGCCAGCAGCGCTACAGGGGGGACGTTTGATGAAAAACTGTTTTTT,-,TRBJ1-4,TRBV9,TRBD1,16
CASSEGQGGNQPQHF,TGCGCCAGCAGCGAGGGACAGGGGGGTAATCAGCCCCAGCATTTT,-,TRBJ1-5,TRBV5-1,TRBD1,15
CASSPLLGQGNTGELFF,TGTGCCAGCAGCCCCTTGTTAGGACAGGGGAACACCGGGGAGCTGTTTTTT,-,TRBJ2-2,TRBV14,TRBD1,17
CATAQGTSYEQYF,TGTGCCACCGCCCAGGGGACCTCCTACGAGCAGTACTTC,-,TRBJ2-7,TRBV24-1,-,13
CASSTAGQDNEKLFF,TGTGCCAGCAGTACCGCGGGACAGGATAATGAAAAACTGTTTTTT,-,TRBJ1-4,TRBV28,TRBD1,15
CASSLGGLDGYTF,TGTGCCAGCAGTTTAGGGGGCTTAGATGGCTACACCTTC,-,TRBJ1-2,TRBV12-3/TRBV12-4,-,13
CASSRSGTGERETQYF,TGTGCCAGCAGCCGAAGCGGGACAGGGGAGAGAGAGACCCAGTACTTC,-,TRBJ2-5,TRBV28,TRBD1,16
CASSSRRVREKLFF,TGTGCCAGCAGCTCCAGGAGGGTTCGGGAAAAACTGTTTTTT,-,TRBJ1-4,TRBV14,-,14
CASRPTGLYGYTF,TGTGCCAGCCGTCCGACAGGCCTTTATGGCTACACCTTC,-,TRBJ1-2,TRBV18,-,13
CSARSGGPNYGYTF,TGCAGCGCCCGATCAGGGGGCCCAAACTATGGCTACACCTTC,-,TRBJ1-2,TRBV29-1,TRBD1,14
CASSLDRGNYGYTF,TGTGCCAGCAGCTTGGACAGGGGTAACTATGGCTACACCTTC,-,TRBJ1-2,TRBV7-2,TRBD1,14
CASSLAGFNQPQHF,TGTGCCAGCAGCTTAGCAGGGTTCAATCAGCCCCAGCATTTT,-,TRBJ1-5,TRBV11-2,-,14
CASSLGTTGGPRPQHF,TGCGCCAGCAGCTTGGGAACGACAGGGGGTCCGCGGCCCCAGCATTTT,-,TRBJ1-5,TRBV5-1,TRBD1,16
CATSPALGATGNTGELFF,TGTGCCACCTCTCCTGCCCTAGGGGCTACCGGGAACACCGGGGAGCTGTTTTTT,-,TRBJ2-2,TRBV24-1,-,18
CASSLGDRNTEAFF,TGTGCCAGCAGCTTGGGGGACAGAAACACTGAAGCTTTCTTT,few,TRBJ1-1,TRBV5-4,TRBD1,14
CASSLTPGVREKLFF,TGCGCCAGCAGCCTAACCCCAGGGGTACGAGAAAAACTGTTTTTT,-,TRBJ1-4,TRBV5-1,-,15
CAWRQGPGYGYTF,TGTGCCTGGAGGCAGGGGCCGGGCTATGGCTACACCTTC,-,TRBJ1-2,TRBV30,-,13
CASSLLTSEAFF,TGTGCCAGCAGCTTACTAACCTCTGAAGCTTTCTTT,-,TRBJ1-1,TRBV11-2,-,12
CASSLGQTSTDTQYF,TGTGCCAGCAGCTTAGGACAGACTAGCACAGATACGCAGTATTTT,-,TRBJ2-3,TRBV7-9,-,15
CASSWGGRLARTDTQYF,TGTGCCAGCAGTTGGGGGGGCAGACTAGCACGCACAGATACGCAGTATTTT,-,TRBJ2-3,TRBV2,-,17
CASSFFSTEAFF,TGTGCCAGCAGTTTTTTTAGCACTGAAGCTTTCTTT,few,TRBJ1-1,TRBV12-3/TRBV12-4,-,12
CASSLGLAVYNEQFF,TGTGCCAGCAGCCTGGGACTAGCGGTCTACAATGAGCAGTTCTTC,-,TRBJ2-1,TRBV14,TRBD2,15
CASSLALTGTIATNEKLFF,TGCGCCAGCAGCTTGGCCTTGACGGGAACTATTGCAACTAATGAAAAACTGTTTTTT,-,TRBJ1-4,TRBV5-1,-,19
CASSFRTGGVGNTIYF,TGTGCCAGCAGCTTTAGAACAGGGGGCGTTGGAAACACCATATATTTT,once,TRBJ1-3,TRBV7-9,TRBD1,16
CASSLYRGRSEAFF,TGCGCCAGCAGCCTGTACAGGGGGAGGTCGGAAGCTTTCTTT,-,TRBJ1-1,TRBV5-1,TRBD1,14
CASSGTHQEGYGYTF,TGTGCCAGCAGCGGGACTCACCAAGAGGGCTATGGCTACACCTTC,-,TRBJ1-2,TRBV2,-,15
CSVDCVILHRDNRSYEQYF,TGCAGCGTTGATTGCGTCATCTTACATCGGGACAACAGATCCTACGAGCAGTACTTC,-,TRBJ2-7,TRBV29-1,-,19
CASSSLAAPSSYNEQFF,TGTGCCAGCTCCTCTTTAGCGGCGCCAAGCTCCTACAATGAGCAGTTCTTC,-,TRBJ2-1,TRBV18,-,17
CASSLSSGTDTQYF,TGCGCCAGCAGCTTGTCCAGCGGCACAGATACGCAGTATTTT,-,TRBJ2-3,TRBV5-1,-,14
CASSKDRDRGYNEKLFF,TGTGCCAGCAGCAAGGACCGGGACAGGGGTTATAATGAAAAACTGTTTTTT,-,TRBJ1-4,TRBV21-1,-,17
CASTPPDSSYEQFF,TGTGCCAGCACCCCCCCCGACTCTTCGTATGAGCAGTTCTTC,once,TRBJ2-1,TRBV6-5,-,14
CAWSPGGDYGYTF,TGTGCCTGGAGCCCAGGGGGTGACTATGGCTACACCTTC,few,TRBJ1-2,TRBV30,TRBD1,13
CASSQDPGIGTEAFF,TGTGCCAGCAGCCAAGATCCAGGGATTGGCACTGAAGCTTTCTTT,few,TRBJ1-1,TRBV4-2,-,15
CAWSVGGGGDTQYF,TGTGCCTGGAGTGTCGGGGGCGGGGGAGATACGCAGTATTTT,-,TRBJ2-3,TRBV30,-,14
CASSRNAGTGGRNEKLFF,TGTGCCAGCAGTCGAAATGCCGGGACAGGGGGCCGGAATGAAAAACTGTTTTTT,few,TRBJ1-4,TRBV28,TRBD1,18
CASSEQGVTYEQYF,TGTGCCAGCAGTGAACAGGGGGTTACCTACGAGCAGTACTTC,-,TRBJ2-7,TRBV2,TRBD1,14
CASSSGGPPEQFF,TGCGCCAGCAGCAGCGGGGGGCCACCCGAGCAGTTCTTC,-,TRBJ2-1,TRBV10-2,TRBD2,13
CASSLLRTGAADTQYF,TGCGCCAGCAGCTTATTGAGGACAGGGGCAGCAGATACGCAGTATTTT,-,TRBJ2-3,TRBV5-1,TRBD1,16
CASSLRGQGNSPLHF,TGTGCCAGCAGCTTAAGGGGACAGGGGAATTCACCCCTCCACTTT,-,TRBJ1-6,TRBV7-3,TRBD1,15
CASSHSGRSLGEKLFF,TGTGCCAGCAGCCACTCCGGGAGATCCCTCGGGGAAAAACTGTTTTTT,-,TRBJ1-4,TRBV3-1/TRBV3-2,-,16
CASSPSRVGSNQPQHF,TGTGCCAGCAGCCCGAGTCGGGTTGGGAGCAATCAGCCCCAGCATTTT,-,TRBJ1-5,TRBV28,-,16
CASSLVQGSTDTQYF,TGTGCCAGCAGCTTAGTCCAGGGAAGCACAGATACGCAGTATTTT,-,TRBJ2-3,TRBV11-2,-,15
CASSQGPSPRETQYF,TGTGCCAGCAGCCAAGGGCCTAGCCCTCGGGAGACCCAGTACTTC,once,TRBJ2-5,TRBV3-1/TRBV3-2,-,15